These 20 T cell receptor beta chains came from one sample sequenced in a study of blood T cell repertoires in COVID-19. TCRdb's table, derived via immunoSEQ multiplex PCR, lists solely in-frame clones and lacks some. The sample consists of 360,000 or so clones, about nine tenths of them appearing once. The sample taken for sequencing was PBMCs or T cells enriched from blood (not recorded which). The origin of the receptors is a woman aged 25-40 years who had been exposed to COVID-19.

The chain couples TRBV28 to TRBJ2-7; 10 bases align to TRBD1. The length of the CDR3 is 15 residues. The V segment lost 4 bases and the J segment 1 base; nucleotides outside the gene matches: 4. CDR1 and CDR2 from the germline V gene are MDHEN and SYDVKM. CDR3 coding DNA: TGTGCCAGCAGTTGGGGACAGGGGTTGTCCTACGAGCAGTACTTC. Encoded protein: CASSWGQGLSYEQYF.

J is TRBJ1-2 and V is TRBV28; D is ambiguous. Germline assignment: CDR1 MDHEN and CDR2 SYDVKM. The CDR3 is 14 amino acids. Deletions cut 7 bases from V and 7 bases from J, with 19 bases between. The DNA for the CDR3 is TGTGCCAGCACCTCCTCCGGTCGGGGTTTTGGCTACACCTTC. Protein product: CASTSSGRGFGYTF.

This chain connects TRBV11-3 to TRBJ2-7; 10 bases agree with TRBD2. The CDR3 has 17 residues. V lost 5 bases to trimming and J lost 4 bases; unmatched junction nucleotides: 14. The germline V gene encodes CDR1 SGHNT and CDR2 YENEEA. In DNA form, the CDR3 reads TGTGCCAGCAGCCAACGCTCCGGGACTAGCGACCCGTACGAGCAGTACTTC. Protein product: CASSQRSGTSDPYEQYF.

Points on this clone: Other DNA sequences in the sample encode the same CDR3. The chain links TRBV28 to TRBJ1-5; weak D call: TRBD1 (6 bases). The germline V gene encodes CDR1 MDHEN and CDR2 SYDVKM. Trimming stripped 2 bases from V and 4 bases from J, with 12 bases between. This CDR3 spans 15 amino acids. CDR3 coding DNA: TGTGCCAGCAGTTTAAGGGGGGGCCGGAATCAGCCCCAGCATTTT. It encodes CASSLRGGRNQPQHF.

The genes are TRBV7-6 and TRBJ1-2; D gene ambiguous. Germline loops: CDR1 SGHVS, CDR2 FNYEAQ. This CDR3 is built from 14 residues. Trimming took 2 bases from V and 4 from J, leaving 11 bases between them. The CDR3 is CASSLSEGFYGYTF. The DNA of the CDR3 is TGTGCCAGCAGCTTATCAGAGGGCTTCTATGGCTACACCTTC.

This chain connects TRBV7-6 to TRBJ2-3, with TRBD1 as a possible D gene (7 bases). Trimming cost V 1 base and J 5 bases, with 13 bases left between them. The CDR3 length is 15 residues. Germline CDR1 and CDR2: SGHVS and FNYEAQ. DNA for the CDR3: TGTGCCAGCAGCTTAGGCGGGGCAGGGGGAGATACGCAGTATTTT. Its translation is CASSLGGAGGDTQYF.

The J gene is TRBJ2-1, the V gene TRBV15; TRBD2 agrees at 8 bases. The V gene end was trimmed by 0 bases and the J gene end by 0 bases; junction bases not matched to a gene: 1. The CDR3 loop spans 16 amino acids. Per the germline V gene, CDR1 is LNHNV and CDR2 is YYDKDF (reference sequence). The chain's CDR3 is CATSRESGSSYNEQFF. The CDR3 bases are TGTGCCACCAGCAGAGAAAGCGGGAGCTCCTACAATGAGCAGTTCTTC.

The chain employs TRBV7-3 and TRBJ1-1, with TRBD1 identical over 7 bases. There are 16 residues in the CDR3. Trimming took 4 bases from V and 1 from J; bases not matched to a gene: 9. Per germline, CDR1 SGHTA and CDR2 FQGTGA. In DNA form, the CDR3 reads TGTGCCAGCAGCTCGCCAGGGGGTGACAAGAACACTGAAGCTTTCTTT. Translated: CASSSPGGDKNTEAFF.

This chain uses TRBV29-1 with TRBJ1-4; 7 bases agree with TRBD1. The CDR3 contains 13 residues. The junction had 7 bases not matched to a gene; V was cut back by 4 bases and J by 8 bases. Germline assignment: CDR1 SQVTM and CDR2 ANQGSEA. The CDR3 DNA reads TGCAGCGTTGGTAACAGGGGAAGGGAAAAACTGTTTTTT. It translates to CSVGNRGREKLFF.

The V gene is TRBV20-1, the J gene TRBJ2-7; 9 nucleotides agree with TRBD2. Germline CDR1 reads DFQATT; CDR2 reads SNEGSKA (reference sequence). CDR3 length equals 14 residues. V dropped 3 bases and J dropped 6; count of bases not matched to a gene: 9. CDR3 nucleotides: TGCAGTGCTAGTACTAGCGGGCTTCTCGGCGAGCAGTACTTC. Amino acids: CSASTSGLLGEQYF.

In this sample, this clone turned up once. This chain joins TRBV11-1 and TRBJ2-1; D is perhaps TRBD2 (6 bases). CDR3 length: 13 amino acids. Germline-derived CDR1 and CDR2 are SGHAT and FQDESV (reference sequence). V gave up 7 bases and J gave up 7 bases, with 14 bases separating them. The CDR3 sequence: CASMVSGSNEQFF. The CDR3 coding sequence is TGTGCCAGCATGGTTAGCGGATCAAATGAGCAGTTCTTC.

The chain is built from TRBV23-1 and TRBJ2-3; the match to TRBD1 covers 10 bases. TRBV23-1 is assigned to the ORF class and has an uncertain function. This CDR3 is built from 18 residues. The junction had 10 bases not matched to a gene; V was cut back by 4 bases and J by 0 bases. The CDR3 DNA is TGCGCCAGCAGTCGCGCCGAGGAGGGACAGGGGAGCACAGATACGCAGTATTTT. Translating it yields CASSRAEEGQGSTDTQYF.

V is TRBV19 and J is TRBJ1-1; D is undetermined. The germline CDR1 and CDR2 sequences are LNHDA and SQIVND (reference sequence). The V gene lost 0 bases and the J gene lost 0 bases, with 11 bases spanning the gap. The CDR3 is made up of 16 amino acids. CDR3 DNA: TGTGCCAGTAGTATAGATCTCGGGAGTTTGAACACTGAAGCTTTCTTT. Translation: CASSIDLGSLNTEAFF.

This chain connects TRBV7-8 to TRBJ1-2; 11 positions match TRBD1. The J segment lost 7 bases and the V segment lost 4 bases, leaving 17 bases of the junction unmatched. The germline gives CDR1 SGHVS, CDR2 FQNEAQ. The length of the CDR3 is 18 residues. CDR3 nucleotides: TGTGCCAGCAGCTCACAACTCCCACGGACAGGGGGCGTTGGTGGCTACACCTTC. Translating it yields CASSSQLPRTGGVGGYTF.

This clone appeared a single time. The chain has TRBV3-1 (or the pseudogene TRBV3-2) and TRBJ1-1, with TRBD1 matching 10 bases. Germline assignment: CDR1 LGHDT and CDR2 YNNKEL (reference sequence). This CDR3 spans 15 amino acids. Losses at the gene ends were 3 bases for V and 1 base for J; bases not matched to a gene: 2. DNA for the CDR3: TGTGCCAGCAGCCAGACAGGGGGCTGGAACACTGAAGCTTTCTTT. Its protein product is CASSQTGGWNTEAFF.

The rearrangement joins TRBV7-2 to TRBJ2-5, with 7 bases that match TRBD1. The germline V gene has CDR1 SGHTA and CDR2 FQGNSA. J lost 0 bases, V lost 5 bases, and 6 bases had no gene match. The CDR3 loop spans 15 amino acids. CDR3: CASSGDSWYQETQYF. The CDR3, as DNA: TGTGCCAGCAGCGGGGACAGTTGGTACCAAGAGACCCAGTACTTC.

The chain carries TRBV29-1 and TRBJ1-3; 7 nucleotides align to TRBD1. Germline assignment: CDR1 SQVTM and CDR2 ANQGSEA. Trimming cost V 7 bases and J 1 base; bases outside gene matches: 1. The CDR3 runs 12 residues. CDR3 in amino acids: CSAQGSGNTIYF. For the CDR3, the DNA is TGCAGCGCACAGGGGTCTGGAAACACCATATATTTT.

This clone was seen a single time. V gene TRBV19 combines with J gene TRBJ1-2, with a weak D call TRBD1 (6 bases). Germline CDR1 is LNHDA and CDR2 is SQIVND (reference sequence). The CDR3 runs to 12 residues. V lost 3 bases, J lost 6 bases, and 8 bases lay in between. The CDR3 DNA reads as TGTGCCAGTAGTATGCCAGGGGATGGCTACACCTTC. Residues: CASSMPGDGYTF.

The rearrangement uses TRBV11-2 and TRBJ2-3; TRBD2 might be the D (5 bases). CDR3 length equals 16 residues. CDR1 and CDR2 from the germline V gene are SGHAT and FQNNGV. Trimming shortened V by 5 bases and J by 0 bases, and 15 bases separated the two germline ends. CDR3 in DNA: TGTGCCAGCAGCCTAGCTGGCGGTACTAGCACAGATACGCAGTATTTT. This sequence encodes CASSLAGGTSTDTQYF.

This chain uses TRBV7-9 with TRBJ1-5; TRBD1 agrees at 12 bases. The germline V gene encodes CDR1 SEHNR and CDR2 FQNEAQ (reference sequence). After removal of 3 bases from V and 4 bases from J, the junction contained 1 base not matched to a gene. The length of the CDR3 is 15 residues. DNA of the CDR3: TGTGCCAGCAGCTTGGGACAGGGGGCGAATCAGCCCCAGCATTTT. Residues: CASSLGQGANQPQHF.